The rows below give T cell receptor beta chains drawn from one sample of a study of T-cell memory formation after mild COVID-19. MiXCR was run by TCRdb on the 5' RACE reads, yielding one entry per CDR3 protein. The repertoire consists of about 340,000 distinct CDR3 sequences, with about 15% occurring once and the leading ten covering around 21%. Material for sequencing was PBMCs or a T cell subset sorted from them (not recorded which). These receptors were collected from a man between 18 and 29 years old who had mild COVID-19 (a few samples of this study predate the infection). Cell type and time point are not known. Both conserved end residues are part of each CDR3. A D gene is named only where the DNA matches it firmly. Where a row states a size, it is once, few, many or the class of an expanded clone; other rows omit it.

J,D,size,V,DNA,CDR3
TRBJ1-2,.,.,TRBV14,TGTGCCAGCAGTCGTTCAGGGGTGACCTTTTCGGTCGCTAACTATGGCTACACCTTC,CASSRSGVTFSVANYGYTF
TRBJ2-5,.,many,TRBV18,TGTGCCAGCTCATTACAGGAGCAAGAGACCCAGTACTTC,CASSLQEQETQYF
TRBJ2-3,TRBD2,many,TRBV12-3/TRBV12-4,TGTGCCAGCAGTTTAGTGCTTACTAGCGGCACAGATACGCAGTATTTT,CASSLVLTSGTDTQYF
TRBJ1-5,.,.,TRBV7-2,TGTGCCAGCAGCTCGGACCAGGGGAGTCAGCCCCAGCATTTT,CASSSDQGSQPQHF
TRBJ1-5,.,.,TRBV20-1,TGCAGTGCTAGAGGTTCAGGATATAGCAATCAGCCCCAGCATTTT,CSARGSGYSNQPQHF
TRBJ2-7,.,.,TRBV13,TGTGCCAGCAGCTTAGCATTTCGGGGGTTCAACGAGCAGTACTTC,CASSLAFRGFNEQYF
TRBJ2-3,.,.,TRBV2,TGTGCCAGCAGTCAAGCCGGTCGGAGCGCAGATACGCAGTATTTT,CASSQAGRSADTQYF
TRBJ2-3,.,.,TRBV6-5,TGTGCCAGCAGTTACGCCCAGGGTAGCACAGATACGCAGTATTTT,CASSYAQGSTDTQYF
TRBJ2-5,.,few,TRBV29-1,TGCAGCGTTGAGGTCAGGGGCCTCCAAGAGACCCAGTACTTC,CSVEVRGLQETQYF
TRBJ2-7,TRBD2,.,TRBV10-2,TGCGCCAGCAGTGAGACACGACTAGCGGGGGACACTCGGAATACATACGAGCAGTACTTC,CASSETRLAGDTRNTYEQYF
TRBJ2-3,.,many,TRBV20-1,TGCAGTGCCCGCAGGACAGATACGCAGTATTTT,CSARRTDTQYF
TRBJ1-1,.,many,TRBV6-2/TRBV6-3,TGTGCCAGCCAAACAGGGTTTCCGGACACTGAAGCTTTCTTT,CASQTGFPDTEAFF
TRBJ2-7,.,.,TRBV7-9,TGTGCCAGCGATCCACCGCGGGGCGGCTCCTACGAGCAGTACTTC,CASDPPRGGSYEQYF
TRBJ2-2,.,.,TRBV4-2,TGTGCCAGCAGCCAAGATTTAGGGCAGGGGTACACCGGGGAGCTGTTTTTT,CASSQDLGQGYTGELFF
TRBJ2-2,TRBD1,.,TRBV6-4,TGTGCCAGCAGTGACGGAGGACAGGGTCAAACCGGGGAGCTGTTTTTT,CASSDGGQGQTGELFF
TRBJ2-1,.,.,TRBV4-3,TGCGCCAGCAGCCAAGGGCATACGGATGAGCAGTTCTTC,CASSQGHTDEQFF
TRBJ2-3,.,once,TRBV3-1,TGTGCCAGCAGCCAAGAGGGGGATACGCAGTATTTT,CASSQEGDTQYF
TRBJ1-5,.,few,TRBV7-2,TGTGCCAGCAGCTTAGTAGCGGGAGCCAATCAGCCCCAGCATTTT,CASSLVAGANQPQHF
TRBJ2-5,TRBD1,.,TRBV7-3,TGTGCCAGCAGCTCACCGGGACAGGTGAAGGGGGAGACCCAGTACTTC,CASSSPGQVKGETQYF
TRBJ2-5,.,.,TRBV12-3/TRBV12-4,TGTGCCAGCAAAAAAGACAGCCAAGAGACCCAGTACTTC,CASKKDSQETQYF
TRBJ2-6,.,many,TRBV6-5,TGTGCCAGCAGTTACTCGGGGAAGGGATCCAACGTCCTGACTTTC,CASSYSGKGSNVLTF
TRBJ2-3,TRBD2,many,TRBV4-3,TGCGCCAGCAGCCAAGGGGCTAGCGGGTTTAGCACAGATACGCAGTATTTT,CASSQGASGFSTDTQYF
TRBJ1-2,TRBD1,many,TRBV27,TGTGCCAGCAAACCAGGGGGTGCTTTTGGCTACACCTTC,CASKPGGAFGYTF